A single sample is the source of the 11 T cell receptor beta chains below, sequenced in a study of CD8+CD57+ T cells in acquired aplastic anemia. Genomic DNA was employed as the template in profiling TCR beta VDJ and CDR3. TCRdb reprocessed the reads via MiXCR and lists one record per CDR3 protein. This table has more than 250,000 distinct CDR3 sequences, approximately 56% appearing once. Specimen: sorted CD4+, CD8+, or CD8+CD57+ T cells (not recorded which) from PBMCs. These receptors were obtained from a human donor with severe aplastic anemia or a healthy control (not recorded which).

This clonotype was detected many times. V gene TRBV6-1 combines with J gene TRBJ1-6, with D possibly matching TRBD1 (5 bases). This CDR3 has 14 amino acids. Per germline, CDR1 MNHNS and CDR2 SASEGT. With 6 bases removed from V and 5 bases from J, the gap between germline ends came to 11 bases. DNA for the CDR3: TGTGCCAGCAGCCTGGGACCCCATAATTCACCCCTCCACTTT. Encoded protein: CASSLGPHNSPLHF.

This rearrangement joins TRBV9 to TRBJ2-1; D is possibly TRBD2 (5 bases). This CDR3 spans 12 amino acids. The germline CDR1 and CDR2 sequences are SGDLS and YYNGEE. With 4 bases removed from V and 7 bases from J, the gap between germline ends came to 9 bases. The DNA of the CDR3 is TGTGCCAGCAGCATACTAGGGAATGAGCAGTTCTTC. Amino acid sequence: CASSILGNEQFF.

This clonotype was seen repeatedly, ten times or more. The chain links TRBV6-5 to TRBJ1-6; D unresolved. Between the trimmed V and J ends, which lost 7 bases and 5 bases, there was a span of 15 bases. Germline V gene data show CDR1 as MNHEY and CDR2 as SVGAGI. This CDR3 has 15 amino acids. CDR3 in DNA: TGTGCCAGCATGGGATCGGGTCTACATAATTCACCCCTCCACTTT. Its translation is CASMGSGLHNSPLHF.

This clonotype was found many times. For the CDR3, the DNA is TGTGCCAGCAGCTTAGTTTTGCGGACAGGGGGCTTACGAGAGACCCAGTACTTC. It specifies CASSLVLRTGGLRETQYF. The chain is built from TRBV7-2 and TRBJ2-5; TRBD1 matches at 11 bases. The V gene's germline CDR1 is SGHTA and CDR2 FQGNSA. V shed 1 base and J 4 bases; nucleotides not matched to a gene: 11. The CDR3 extends over 18 amino acids.

The chain has TRBV15 and TRBJ1-1, with TRBD1 as a possible D gene (5 bases). This CDR3 is 15 amino acids long. Germline CDR1 reads LNHNV; CDR2 reads YYDKDF (reference sequence). V was cut by 3 bases and J by 0 bases, with 11 bases left in between. CDR3 in DNA: TGTGCCACCAGCAGCTGGGACGGTGTGAACACTGAAGCTTTCTTT. Encoded protein: CATSSWDGVNTEAFF.

This clonotype was counted a single time. The genes are TRBV4-2 and TRBJ2-1, with TRBD1 matching 8 bases. V dropped 1 base and J dropped 12; count of bases not matched to a gene: 2. The germline V gene has CDR1 LGHNA and CDR2 YNFKEQ. CDR3 length: 12 residues. CDR3 bases: TGTGCCAGCAGCCAAGTCACAGGGGGGCAGTTCTTC. Amino acids: CASSQVTGGQFF.

In this sample, this clonotype turned up a few times. The chain employs TRBV7-2 and TRBJ2-3, with D possibly being TRBD2 (5 bases). The CDR3 contains 15 residues. Trimming removed 5 bases at V and 1 base at J, with 13 bases between. Germline lookup yields CDR1 SGHTA and CDR2 FQGNSA. This chain's CDR3 is CASSPGETGTDTQYF. CDR3 coding DNA: TGTGCCAGCAGCCCCGGGGAGACTGGCACAGATACGCAGTATTTT.

The rearrangement uses TRBV24-1 and TRBJ2-7, with 7 bases matching TRBD1. CDR3 length: 15 residues. The germline V gene encodes CDR1 KGHDR and CDR2 SFDVKD. Unmatched junction bases numbered 11, after V lost 8 bases and J lost 2 bases. This CDR3 reads CATKSSRGPTYEQYF. DNA of the CDR3: TGTGCCACCAAGAGCAGTAGGGGGCCGACCTACGAGCAGTACTTC.

The chain combines TRBV29-1 with TRBJ1-2, with unresolved D. Trimming removed 5 bases from V and 4 bases from J, with 11 bases in between. This CDR3 comprises 12 residues. Germline values: CDR1 SQVTM, CDR2 ANQGSEA. CDR3 coding DNA: TGCAGCGTTTACCCAGACACCTATGGCTACACCTTC. It translates to CSVYPDTYGYTF.

This clonotype has ten or more counts. This chain links TRBV6-5 with TRBJ2-7; no definite D call. CDR1 is MNHEY and CDR2 is SVGAGI in the germline V gene. This CDR3 has 15 residues. V gave up 0 bases and J gave up 2 bases, with 11 bases separating them. The chain's CDR3 is CASSYSFIGTYEQYF. CDR3 in DNA: TGTGCCAGCAGTTACTCTTTCATTGGGACCTACGAGCAGTACTTC.

This clonotype has only a few counts. The chain uses TRBV10-3 and TRBJ2-7; D ambiguous. V was pared by 6 bases and J by 0 bases, with 3 bases between. Germline CDR1 and CDR2: ENHRY and SYGVKD. The CDR3 runs 11 residues. The CDR3 DNA reads as TGTGCCATCAGGAACTCCTACGAGCAGTACTTC. Residues: CAIRNSYEQYF.